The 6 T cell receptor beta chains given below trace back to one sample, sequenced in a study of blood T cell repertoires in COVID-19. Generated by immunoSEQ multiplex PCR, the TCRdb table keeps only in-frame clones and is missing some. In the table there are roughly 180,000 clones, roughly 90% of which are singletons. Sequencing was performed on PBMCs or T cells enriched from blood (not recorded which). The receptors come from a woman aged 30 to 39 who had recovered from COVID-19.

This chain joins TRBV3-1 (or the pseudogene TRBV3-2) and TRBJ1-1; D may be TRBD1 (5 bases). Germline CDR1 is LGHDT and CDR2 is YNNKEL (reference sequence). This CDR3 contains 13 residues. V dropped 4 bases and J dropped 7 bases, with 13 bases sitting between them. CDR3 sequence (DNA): TGTGCCAGCAGCCTTAGAAACGGGGGTGAAGCTTTCTTT. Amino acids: CASSLRNGGEAFF.

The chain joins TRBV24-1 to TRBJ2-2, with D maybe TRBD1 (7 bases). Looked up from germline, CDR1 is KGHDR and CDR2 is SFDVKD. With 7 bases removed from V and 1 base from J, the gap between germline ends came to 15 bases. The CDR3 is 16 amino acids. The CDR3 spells CATRGQGGENTGELFF. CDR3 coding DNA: TGTGCCACCAGAGGCCAGGGGGGAGAGAACACCGGGGAGCTGTTTTTT.

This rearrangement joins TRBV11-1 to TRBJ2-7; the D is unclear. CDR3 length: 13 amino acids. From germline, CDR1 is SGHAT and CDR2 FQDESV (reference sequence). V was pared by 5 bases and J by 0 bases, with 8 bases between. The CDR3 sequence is CASSRVTSYEQYF. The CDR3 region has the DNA TGTGCCAGCAGCCGGGTGACCTCCTACGAGCAGTACTTC.

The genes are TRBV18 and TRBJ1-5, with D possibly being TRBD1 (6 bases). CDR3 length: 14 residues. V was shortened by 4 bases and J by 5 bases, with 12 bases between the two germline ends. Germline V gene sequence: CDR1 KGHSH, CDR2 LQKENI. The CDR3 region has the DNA TGTGCCAGCTCACTCACAGGGTCGGATCAGCCCCAGCATTTT. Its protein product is CASSLTGSDQPQHF.

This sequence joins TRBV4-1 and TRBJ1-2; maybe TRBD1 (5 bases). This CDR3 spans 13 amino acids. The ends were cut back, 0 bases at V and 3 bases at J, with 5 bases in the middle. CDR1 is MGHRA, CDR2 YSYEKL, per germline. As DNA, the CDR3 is TGCGCCAGCAGCCAAGACAGGGACTATGGCTACACCTTC. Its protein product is CASSQDRDYGYTF.

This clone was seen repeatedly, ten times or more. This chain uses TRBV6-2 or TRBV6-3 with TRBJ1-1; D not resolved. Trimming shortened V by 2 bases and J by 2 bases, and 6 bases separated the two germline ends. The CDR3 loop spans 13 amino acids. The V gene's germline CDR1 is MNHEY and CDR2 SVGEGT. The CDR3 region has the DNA TGTGCCAGCAGTTACGAGGGAAACACTGAAGCTTTCTTT. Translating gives CASSYEGNTEAFF.